This TCR beta chain is drawn from a study of blood T cell repertoires in COVID-19. Study at large: Samples taken during acute and convalescent COVID-19 were collected in the United States, Italy and Spain.

Assay: immunoSEQ multiplex PCR; the TCRdb copy retains only in-frame clones and omits some. The repertoire has roughly 160,000 clones, roughly 84% of them found once; the top ten carry 15% to 20%. Across fewer than 25 US areas, participants ranged in age from about 18 to 100 years. In assigning cohorts, the study relied on participant-reported clinical history. Two negative PCRs, clearance, or symptom resolution had been documented for recovered Cohort 3 donors. CDR3 length: 15 residues. The germline V gene encodes CDR1 SGHVS and CDR2 FQNEAQ. The trim removed 5 bases at V and 3 bases at J, leaving 6 bases unmatched.

Sequencing was done on a sample of PBMCs or T cells enriched from blood (not recorded which). The V call is TRBV7-8, the J call TRBJ2-7; 11 bases agree with TRBD1. The clonotype originates from a man in his fifties or sixties who had recovered from COVID-19. The CDR3 nucleotides read TGTGCCAGCAGCCCGGCCGGGACAGGGGGCTACGAGCAGTACTTC. Its protein is CASSPAGTGGYEQYF. The variable domain in full, completed from reference TRBV7-8 and TRBJ2-7, reads GAGVSQSPRYKVAKRGQDVALRCDPISGHVSLFWYQQALGQGPEFLTYFQNEAQLDKSGLPSDRFFAERPEGSVSTLKIQRTQQEDSAVYLCASSPAGTGGYEQYFGPGTRLTVT.